This TCR beta chain was retrieved from a study of blood T cell repertoires in COVID-19. About the study: Samples came from the United States, Italy and Spain, spanning acute and convalescent COVID-19. PBMCs, B-cell-depleted T cells, or T cells were the source of the cDNA or gDNA that made up the material.

One Seattle source followed patients from active infection through their disease course. Unmatched junction bases numbered 2, after V lost 3 bases and J lost 4 bases. The V gene's germline CDR1 is LNHDA and CDR2 SQIVND (reference sequence). This CDR3 is 14 amino acids long. Only one count was recorded for this clone. Methods used by the authors: Amplification of reference gene primers provided the estimated nucleated cell counts. TCRdb's copy holds only in-frame clones and misses some; the assay was immunoSEQ multiplex PCR. V, J and clone size are taken as reported in that table, and D and trimming were inferred from the DNA itself. The sample includes about 420,000 clones, about 90% of them seen just once.

This receptor was identified in a man aged 18 to 35 with COVID-19, enrolled during active disease. The specimen sequenced was peripheral blood. The chain links TRBV19 to TRBJ1-4, with TRBD1 matching 7 bases. The CDR3 region has the DNA TGTGCCAGTAGTATTTACAGGGGTAATGAAAAACTGTTTTTT. Its translation: CASSIYRGNEKLFF. The full variable domain, completed using reference TRBV19 and TRBJ1-4, is DGGITQSPKYLFRKEGQNVTLSCEQNLNHDAMYWYRQDPGQGLRLIYYSQIVNDFQKGDIAEGYSVSREKKESFPLTVTSAQKNPTAFYLCASSIYRGNEKLFFGSGTQLSVL.